A selection of T cell receptor beta chains follows, all from one sample in a study of T cell repertoires in cytomegalovirus infection. TCRdb itself ran the reads through MiXCR, one entry per CDR3 protein. The sample holds 450,000 to 650,000 distinct CDR3 sequences; roughly 43% are singletons and the top ten take around 50%. Antigens for these TCRs are unknown. The sequences come from cultured PBMCs, collected from culture after CMV antigen stimulation. The receptors come from a human donor in good health (CMV status not recorded). Some clones in this sample may be carry-over from other donors' samples. Both conserved end residues are part of each CDR3. The D gene is left open where the match is weak. Only part of the rows carry a size: once, few, many, or a class if the clone is expanded.

V gene: TRBV7-2; clone size: NA; D gene: NA; J gene: TRBJ2-1; CDR3 DNA: TGTGCCAGCAGCCTAGGGGCTGTCTACAATGAGCAGTTCTTC; CDR3 protein: CASSLGAVYNEQFF
V gene: TRBV7-2; clone size: NA; D gene: NA; J gene: TRBJ2-2; CDR3 DNA: TGTGCCAGCATCGACAGTTACACCGGGGAGCTGTTTTTT; CDR3 protein: CASIDSYTGELFF
V gene: TRBV6-5; clone size: NA; D gene: TRBD1; J gene: TRBJ1-2; CDR3 DNA: TGTGCCAGCTCCGGGGACAGCTATGGCTACACCTTC; CDR3 protein: CASSGDSYGYTF
V gene: TRBV27; clone size: NA; D gene: NA; J gene: TRBJ2-2; CDR3 DNA: TGTGCCAGCAGTTTGTTAGGGGCCGCGAACACCGGGGAGCTGTTTTTT; CDR3 protein: CASSLLGAANTGELFF
V gene: TRBV19; clone size: NA; D gene: TRBD1; J gene: TRBJ2-2; CDR3 DNA: TGTGCCAGTCCAACCCCGCACAGGGGGCCGAGAAGGGACCCCGGGGAGCTGTTTTTT; CDR3 protein: CASPTPHRGPRRDPGELFF
V gene: TRBV6-1; clone size: NA; D gene: TRBD1; J gene: TRBJ1-5; CDR3 DNA: TGTGCCAGCAGTGAACGGGACAGGGGCGTCAATCAGCCCCAGCATTTT; CDR3 protein: CASSERDRGVNQPQHF
V gene: TRBV19; clone size: few; D gene: NA; J gene: TRBJ1-5; CDR3 DNA: TGTGCCAGTAGTAAAACCGGGCCTACTTATAGCAATCAGCCCCAGCATTTT; CDR3 protein: CASSKTGPTYSNQPQHF
V gene: TRBV18; clone size: NA; D gene: NA; J gene: TRBJ2-1; CDR3 DNA: TGTGCCAGCTCACCAGCGGCAGGGGTTAACAATGAGCAGTTCTTC; CDR3 protein: CASSPAAGVNNEQFF
V gene: TRBV19; clone size: few; D gene: NA; J gene: TRBJ2-5; CDR3 DNA: TGTGCCACCGGGGGACAACCAGGGCCCCAAGAGACCCAGTACTTC; CDR3 protein: CATGGQPGPQETQYF
V gene: TRBV6-1; clone size: NA; D gene: NA; J gene: TRBJ2-3; CDR3 DNA: TGTGCCAGCCCGGAGGTAGGCAGAAGCACAGATACGCAGTATTTT; CDR3 protein: CASPEVGRSTDTQYF
V gene: TRBV11-2; clone size: NA; D gene: NA; J gene: TRBJ2-7; CDR3 DNA: TGTGCCAGCAGCTTAGGAGGCAAGTGGACCTACGAGCAGTACTTC; CDR3 protein: CASSLGGKWTYEQYF
V gene: TRBV27; clone size: NA; D gene: TRBD1; J gene: TRBJ2-7; CDR3 DNA: TGTGCCAGCAGTCCAACGGACAGGGTAACGTACGAGCAGTACTTC; CDR3 protein: CASSPTDRVTYEQYF
V gene: TRBV7-6; clone size: NA; D gene: TRBD2; J gene: TRBJ2-1; CDR3 DNA: TGTGCCAGCAGCCCCTGGACTAGCGGTCACAATGAGCAGTTCTTC; CDR3 protein: CASSPWTSGHNEQFF
V gene: TRBV6-1; clone size: NA; D gene: TRBD2; J gene: TRBJ2-5; CDR3 DNA: TGTGCCAGCAGTGAAGCAATCGGGGTAGCGGGAGGACGGAAGGTGACCCAGTACTTC; CDR3 protein: CASSEAIGVAGGRKVTQYF
V gene: TRBV4-1; clone size: few; D gene: TRBD2; J gene: TRBJ2-1; CDR3 DNA: TGCGCCAGCAGCGTACAAAGCGGGAGACTACGCAATGAGCAGTTCTTC; CDR3 protein: CASSVQSGRLRNEQFF
V gene: TRBV7-2; clone size: NA; D gene: TRBD2; J gene: TRBJ2-1; CDR3 DNA: TGTGCCAGCAGCCCCGGACTAGCGGGAGGGCTCCGAGAGCAGTTCTTC; CDR3 protein: CASSPGLAGGLREQFF
V gene: TRBV6-1; clone size: NA; D gene: NA; J gene: TRBJ2-5; CDR3 DNA: TGTGCCAGCACCAAAACAGGGCTACCAGAGACCCAGTACTTC; CDR3 protein: CASTKTGLPETQYF
V gene: TRBV18; clone size: NA; D gene: TRBD2; J gene: TRBJ2-3; CDR3 DNA: TGTGCCAGCTCACCACTAGCGGGGCCCACAGATACGCAGTATTTT; CDR3 protein: CASSPLAGPTDTQYF
V gene: TRBV7-2; clone size: NA; D gene: NA; J gene: TRBJ2-2; CDR3 DNA: TGTGCCAGCAGCTTGGATACAGGGCCCGGGGAGCTGTTTTTT; CDR3 protein: CASSLDTGPGELFF
V gene: TRBV7-8; clone size: NA; D gene: NA; J gene: TRBJ2-3; CDR3 DNA: TGTGCCAGCAGCCCAGCGGTGGGTGAGGGACACCCTGGGGCAGATACGCAGTATTTT; CDR3 protein: CASSPAVGEGHPGADTQYF
V gene: TRBV7-9; clone size: NA; D gene: TRBD1; J gene: TRBJ1-2; CDR3 DNA: TGTGCCAGCCTCAACGGGGGACAGCGACATTATGGCTACACCTTC; CDR3 protein: CASLNGGQRHYGYTF
V gene: TRBV19; clone size: NA; D gene: TRBD2; J gene: TRBJ2-7; CDR3 DNA: TGTGCCAGTAGTAGCCTATCGACTAGCGGAGAGCAGTACTTC; CDR3 protein: CASSSLSTSGEQYF
V gene: TRBV12-3/TRBV12-4; clone size: few; D gene: NA; J gene: TRBJ1-1; CDR3 DNA: TGTGCCAGCAGTGGGCGGGAGGGACCCATGAACACTGAAGCTTTCTTT; CDR3 protein: CASSGREGPMNTEAFF
V gene: TRBV2; clone size: NA; D gene: NA; J gene: TRBJ2-1; CDR3 DNA: TGTGCCAGCAGTCAGACTCTTAGCTCCTACAATGAGCAGTTCTTC; CDR3 protein: CASSQTLSSYNEQFF
V gene: TRBV10-2; clone size: NA; D gene: NA; J gene: TRBJ2-1; CDR3 DNA: TGCGCCAGCAGGGAGGATGGGGATGAGCAGTTCTTC; CDR3 protein: CASREDGDEQFF
V gene: TRBV4-3; clone size: NA; D gene: TRBD1; J gene: TRBJ2-3; CDR3 DNA: TGCGCCAGCAGCCATCGCACCGGGACAGGGAGCTCAGATACGCAGTATTTT; CDR3 protein: CASSHRTGTGSSDTQYF
V gene: TRBV2; clone size: once; D gene: TRBD1; J gene: TRBJ1-3; CDR3 DNA: TGTGCCAGCACCTCGACAGGGTCTGGAAACACCATATATTTT; CDR3 protein: CASTSTGSGNTIYF
V gene: TRBV6-1; clone size: NA; D gene: NA; J gene: TRBJ1-5; CDR3 DNA: TGTGCCAGCAGGCAGGGAAGCTCTGGTCAGCCCCAGCATTTT; CDR3 protein: CASRQGSSGQPQHF
V gene: TRBV2; clone size: few; D gene: TRBD2; J gene: TRBJ2-5; CDR3 DNA: TGTGCCAGCCATCTCTCCGGGACTAGCGGGGATCAAGAGACCCAGTACTTC; CDR3 protein: CASHLSGTSGDQETQYF
V gene: TRBV27; clone size: NA; D gene: NA; J gene: TRBJ1-5; CDR3 DNA: TGTGCCAGCAGTTTATTTCTTCTTTCCGTGGCATTAAGTAGCAATCAGCCCCAGCATTTT; CDR3 protein: CASSLFLLSVALSSNQPQHF
V gene: TRBV13; clone size: NA; D gene: NA; J gene: TRBJ2-5; CDR3 DNA: TGTGCCAGCAGCATGGGGGGACCGGCGGAGACCCAGTACTTC; CDR3 protein: CASSMGGPAETQYF
V gene: TRBV9; clone size: few; D gene: NA; J gene: TRBJ1-5; CDR3 DNA: TGTGCCAGCAGCGCGGGATATAGCAATCAGCCCCAGCATTTT; CDR3 protein: CASSAGYSNQPQHF
V gene: TRBV7-2; clone size: NA; D gene: NA; J gene: TRBJ1-2; CDR3 DNA: TGTGCCAGCAGCTTAGGGACAGCAGACTATGGCTACACCTTC; CDR3 protein: CASSLGTADYGYTF
V gene: TRBV28; clone size: NA; D gene: TRBD2; J gene: TRBJ2-1; CDR3 DNA: TGTGCCAGCAGCCCTAGCGGGGGGGCTTTGGCTGAGCAGTTCTTC; CDR3 protein: CASSPSGGALAEQFF
V gene: TRBV7-8; clone size: few; D gene: NA; J gene: TRBJ2-5; CDR3 DNA: TGTGCCAGCCCCTTTGGGGAGACCCAGTACTTC; CDR3 protein: CASPFGETQYF
V gene: TRBV12-3/TRBV12-4; clone size: few; D gene: NA; J gene: TRBJ1-1; CDR3 DNA: TGTGCCAGCAGCAACAGCATCGGGGGGTACACTGAAGCTTTCTTT; CDR3 protein: CASSNSIGGYTEAFF
V gene: TRBV11-3; clone size: NA; D gene: TRBD2; J gene: TRBJ2-5; CDR3 DNA: TGTGCCAGCAGCCTCGGGACTACGGGGCGGGGGACCCAGTACTTC; CDR3 protein: CASSLGTTGRGTQYF
V gene: TRBV5-1; clone size: NA; D gene: NA; J gene: TRBJ2-1; CDR3 DNA: TGCGCCAGCAGCCCCCTCCCGGAGATGAATGAGCAGTTCTTC; CDR3 protein: CASSPLPEMNEQFF
V gene: TRBV27; clone size: NA; D gene: NA; J gene: TRBJ1-2; CDR3 DNA: TGTGCCAGCAGTTTCCGGGTCTCTAACTATGGCTACACCTTC; CDR3 protein: CASSFRVSNYGYTF
V gene: TRBV2; clone size: NA; D gene: NA; J gene: TRBJ2-1; CDR3 DNA: TGTGCCAGCAGTGAAGAGAGGACTCAGGATGAGCAGTTCTTC; CDR3 protein: CASSEERTQDEQFF
V gene: TRBV6-1; clone size: few; D gene: NA; J gene: TRBJ2-7; CDR3 DNA: TGTGCCAGCAGTGAACCAGGGTTCGAGCAGTACTTC; CDR3 protein: CASSEPGFEQYF
V gene: TRBV11-2; clone size: NA; D gene: NA; J gene: TRBJ2-1; CDR3 DNA: TGTGCCAGCAGCTTAGTCAGGACTCTCAGGAATGAGCAGTTCTTC; CDR3 protein: CASSLVRTLRNEQFF
V gene: TRBV19; clone size: few; D gene: NA; J gene: TRBJ1-2; CDR3 DNA: TGTGCCAGTCACCATAGCCGTATGGGGTATGGCTACACCTTC; CDR3 protein: CASHHSRMGYGYTF